This TCR beta chain originates from a study of CD8+CD57+ T cells in acquired aplastic anemia. Study-wide background: Average DNA yield from sorted CD4+ and CD8+ cells was roughly 3.1 ug.

Study-wide points: Patients did not significantly differ from controls in CD8+ Simpson's diversity. Patients and controls had in common 25 to 30 CD8+ CDR3 sequences.

The germline CDR1 and CDR2 sequences are MGHRA and YSYEKL. The CDR3 is made up of 15 amino acids. J gave up 0 bases and V 2 bases, and 3 bases lay outside the gene matches. At least ten counts were recorded for this clonotype. Its cognate antigen is unknown. The use of genomic DNA as template underpinned the TCR beta VDJ and CDR3 profiling. TCRdb reprocessed the reads with MiXCR, giving one entry per CDR3 protein. The table shows under 200,000 distinct CDR3 sequences, with roughly 64% occurring only once. This rearrangement joins TRBV4-1 to TRBJ1-1; 7 bases line up with TRBD1. The material sequenced was sorted CD4+, CD8+, or CD8+CD57+ T cells (not recorded which) from PBMCs. The TCR was taken from a human donor with severe aplastic anemia or a healthy control (not recorded which). CDR3 in DNA: TGCGCCAGCAGCCAATCAAGGGGGCTGAACACTGAAGCTTTCTTT. Protein sequence: CASSQSRGLNTEAFF.